This T cell receptor (beta chain) was sequenced for a study of OX40 agonist ivuxolimab in advanced cancers. For the study at large: Patients in the trial were receiving intravenous ivuxolimab every 2 weeks, at doses of 0.01 to 10 mg/kg. Dose-escalation patients had hepatocellular carcinoma, melanoma, renal cell or head and neck cancer.

Study results and limitations: CD4+ and CD8+ T cells in blood underwent clonal expansion by week 6 at 0.1 to 3.0 mg/kg. Averaging showed that CD8+ T cells had more expanded clones than CD4+ did.

Germline CDR1 is SEHNR and CDR2 is FQNEAQ (reference sequence). Trimming removed 5 bases from V and 10 bases from J, with 20 bases in between. This CDR3 has 14 residues. The assay was immunoSEQ multiplex PCR, and TCRdb's table has in-frame clones only and misses some. The sample has around 90,000 clones; about nine tenths are singletons. As regards this clone: Its matching antigen is unknown.

This TCR derives from an adult with an advanced solid tumor such as melanoma, head and neck, liver or kidney cancer. The chain has TRBV7-9 and TRBJ1-1; tentative D call: TRBD1 (5 bases). Sequenced here: CD4+ or CD8+ T cells sorted from blood, sampled in a trial of the OX40 agonist ivuxolimab. The DNA of the CDR3 is TGTGCCAGCAGCCCCGGGACGGGGGGGTCGGGAGCTTTCTTT. Translating gives CASSPGTGGSGAFF.